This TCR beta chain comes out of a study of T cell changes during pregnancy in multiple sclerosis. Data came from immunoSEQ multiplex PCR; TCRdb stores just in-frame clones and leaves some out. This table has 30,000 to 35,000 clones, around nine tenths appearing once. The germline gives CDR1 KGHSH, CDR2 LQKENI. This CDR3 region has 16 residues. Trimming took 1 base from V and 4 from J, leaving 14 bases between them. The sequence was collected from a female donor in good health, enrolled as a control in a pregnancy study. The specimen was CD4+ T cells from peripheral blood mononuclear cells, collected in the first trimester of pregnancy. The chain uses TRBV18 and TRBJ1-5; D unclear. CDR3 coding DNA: TGTGCCAGCTCACCACAAGTCACCGCTAGGAATCAGCCCCAGCATTTT. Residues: CASSPQVTARNQPQHF.